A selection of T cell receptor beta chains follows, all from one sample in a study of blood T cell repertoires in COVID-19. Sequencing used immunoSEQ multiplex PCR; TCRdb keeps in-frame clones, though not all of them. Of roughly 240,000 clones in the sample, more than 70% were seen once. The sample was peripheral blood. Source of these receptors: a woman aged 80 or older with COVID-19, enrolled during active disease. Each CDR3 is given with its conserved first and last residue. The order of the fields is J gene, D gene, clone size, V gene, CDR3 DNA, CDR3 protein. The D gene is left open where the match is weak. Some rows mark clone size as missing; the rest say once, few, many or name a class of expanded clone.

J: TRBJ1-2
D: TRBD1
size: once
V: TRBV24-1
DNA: TGTGCCACCAGTGACCCGGACAGGGCCTATGGCTACACCTTC
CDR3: CATSDPDRAYGYTF

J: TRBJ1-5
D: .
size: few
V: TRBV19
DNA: TGTGCCAGTAGTAGGGGGGGGCATGTCGATCAGCCCCAGCATTTT
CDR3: CASSRGGHVDQPQHF

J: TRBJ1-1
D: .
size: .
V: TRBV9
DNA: TGTGCCAGCAGCTATGGGACATCGAACACTGAAGCTTTCTTT
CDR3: CASSYGTSNTEAFF

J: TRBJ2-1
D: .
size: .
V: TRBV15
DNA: TGTGCCACCAGCGTCAGGATGGAGGATGAGCAGTTCTTC
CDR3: CATSVRMEDEQFF

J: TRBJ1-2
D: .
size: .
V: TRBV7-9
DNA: TGTGCCAGCAGCTTAGGAGCAGGGCATGGCTACACCTTC
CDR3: CASSLGAGHGYTF

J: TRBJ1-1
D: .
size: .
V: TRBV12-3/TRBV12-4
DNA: TGTGCCAGCAACCTATACAGGGAAGAAGCTTTCTTT
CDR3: CASNLYREEAFF

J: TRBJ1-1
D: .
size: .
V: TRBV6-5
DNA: TGTGCCAGCAGTTACGACAGGATTTCTAACACTGAAGCTTTCTTT
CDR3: CASSYDRISNTEAFF

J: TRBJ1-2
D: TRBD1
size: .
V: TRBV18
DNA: TGTGCCAGCTCACCGCTGAGGGACAGGGGTTATGGCTACACCTTC
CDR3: CASSPLRDRGYGYTF

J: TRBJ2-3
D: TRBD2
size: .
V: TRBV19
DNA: TGTGCCAGTCATGGGGGACTAGGTCGCACAGATACGCAGTATTTT
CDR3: CASHGGLGRTDTQYF

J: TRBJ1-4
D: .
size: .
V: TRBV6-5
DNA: TGTGCCAGCAGTTACGGAGGGCAGCATAATGAAAAACTGTTTTTT
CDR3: CASSYGGQHNEKLFF

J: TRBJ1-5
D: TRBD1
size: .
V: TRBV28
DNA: TGTGCCAGCAGTTTATTAACAGGGGGGACTCAGCCCCAGCATTTT
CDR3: CASSLLTGGTQPQHF

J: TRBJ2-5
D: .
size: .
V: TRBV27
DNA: TGTGCCAGCAGTTTTGGTCCGCAAGCCCGAGAGACCCAGTACTTC
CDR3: CASSFGPQARETQYF

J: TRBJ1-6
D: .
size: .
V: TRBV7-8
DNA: TGTGCCAGCAGCTTGACAGAGAACTCTAATTCACCCCTCCACTTT
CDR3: CASSLTENSNSPLHF

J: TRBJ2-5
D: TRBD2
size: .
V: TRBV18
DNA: TGTGCCAGCTCATCAGAGACCGGGACTAGCGGGGGGAAGACCCAGTACTTC
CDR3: CASSSETGTSGGKTQYF

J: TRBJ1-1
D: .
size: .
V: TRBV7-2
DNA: TGTGCCAGCAGCTTAGCGGTCACAGAAAACACTGAAGCTTTCTTT
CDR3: CASSLAVTENTEAFF

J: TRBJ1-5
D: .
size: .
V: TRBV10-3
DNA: TGTGCCATCAGTGCTTCAGCTCGGGATTCCCAGCATTTT
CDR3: CAISASARDSQHF

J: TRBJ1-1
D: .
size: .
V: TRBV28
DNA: TGTGCCAGCAGCTGGGGGGGGACCACTGAAGCTTTCTTT
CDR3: CASSWGGTTEAFF

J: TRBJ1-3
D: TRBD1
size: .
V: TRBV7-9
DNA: TGTGCCAGCAGCCGGGACAGGGGGCCTGGAAACACCATATATTTT
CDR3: CASSRDRGPGNTIYF

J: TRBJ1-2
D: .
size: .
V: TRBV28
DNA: TGTGCCAGCAGTCCCTGGACAGAGATTAACTATGGCTACACCTTC
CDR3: CASSPWTEINYGYTF

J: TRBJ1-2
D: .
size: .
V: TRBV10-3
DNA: TGTGCCATCAGTGAGTCTGAGGGCTACACCTTC
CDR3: CAISESEGYTF

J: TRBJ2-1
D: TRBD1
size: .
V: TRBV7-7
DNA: TGTGCTAGCACTGGATTGCGGGACAGGAGAGGGGATGAGCAGTTCTTC
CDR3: CASTGLRDRRGDEQFF

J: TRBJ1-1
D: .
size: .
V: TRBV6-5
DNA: TGTGCCAGCGCTACGGCGTCTGGGTGGAGCACTGAAGCTTTCTTT
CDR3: CASATASGWSTEAFF

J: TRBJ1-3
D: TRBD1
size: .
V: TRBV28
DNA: TGTGCCAGCAGTCGGCTTGGGACAGTAGGTGGAAACACCATATATTTT
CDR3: CASSRLGTVGGNTIYF

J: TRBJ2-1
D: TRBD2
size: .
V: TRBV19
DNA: TGTGCCAGTAGTCCGCGGGGGATCACCTACAATGAGCAGTTCTTC
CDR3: CASSPRGITYNEQFF

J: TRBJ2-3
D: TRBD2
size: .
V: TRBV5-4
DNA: TGTGCCAGCAGCTTGGGAGGTTTGCGGGGGGGCACAGATACGCAGTATTTT
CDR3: CASSLGGLRGGTDTQYF

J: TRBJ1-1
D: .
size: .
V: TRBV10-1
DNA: TGCGCCAGCAGTGAGCCCTATGGACAGGAAGCTTTCTTT
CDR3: CASSEPYGQEAFF

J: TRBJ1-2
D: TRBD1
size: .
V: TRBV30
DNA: TGTGCCTGGAGTGTACAAGGGACAGGGAATGGCTACACCTTC
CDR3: CAWSVQGTGNGYTF

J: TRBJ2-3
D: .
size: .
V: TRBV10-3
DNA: TGTGCCATCAGTGATAGAGGGGGGGGGTCGACTAGCACAGATACGCAGTATTTT
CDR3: CAISDRGGGSTSTDTQYF

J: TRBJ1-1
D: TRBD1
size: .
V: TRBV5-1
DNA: TGCGCCAGCAGCGCTCCAGGGGGCGGGGGCACTGAAGCTTTCTTT
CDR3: CASSAPGGGGTEAFF

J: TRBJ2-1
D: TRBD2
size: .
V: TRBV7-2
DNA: TGTGCCAGCAGCTTAGCGTTCCAGCGGGGGGGCTACAATGAGCAGTTCTTC
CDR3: CASSLAFQRGGYNEQFF

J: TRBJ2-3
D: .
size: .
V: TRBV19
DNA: TGTGCCAGTAGTATAGGGGACACCAGCACAGATACGCAGTATTTT
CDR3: CASSIGDTSTDTQYF

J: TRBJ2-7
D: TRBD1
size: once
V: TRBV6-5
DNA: TGTGCCAGCCACGGGACAGGGGGTGGCTCCTACGAGCAGTACTTC
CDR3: CASHGTGGGSYEQYF

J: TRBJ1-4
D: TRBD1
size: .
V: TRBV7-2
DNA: TGTGCCAGCAGCCCCTCAACCGGGACAGGGGGCGTTAAACTGTTTTTT
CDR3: CASSPSTGTGGVKLFF

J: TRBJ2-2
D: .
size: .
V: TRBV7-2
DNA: TGTGCCAGCAGCTGGGGGGGCCCTGGCGGGGAGCTGTTTTTT
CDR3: CASSWGGPGGELFF

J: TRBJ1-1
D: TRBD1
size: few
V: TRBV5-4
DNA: TGTGCCAGCAGCCCTACAGGGGTGAGCACTGAAGCTTTCTTT
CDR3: CASSPTGVSTEAFF

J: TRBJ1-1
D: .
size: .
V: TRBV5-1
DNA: TGCGCCAGCTATGAGGGAATGAACACTGAAGCTTTCTTT
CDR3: CASYEGMNTEAFF

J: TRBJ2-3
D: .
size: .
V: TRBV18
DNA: TGTGCCAGCTCACCTCGAGGCGGGACAGATACGCAGTATTTT
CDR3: CASSPRGGTDTQYF

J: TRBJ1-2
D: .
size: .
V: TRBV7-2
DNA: TGTGCCAGCAGCATCGGGAGGGGGATAGGAGGCTACACCTTC
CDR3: CASSIGRGIGGYTF

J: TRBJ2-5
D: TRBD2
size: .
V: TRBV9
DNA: TGTGCCAGCAGCATTAGCGGGGGGGCCCTGGAGACCCAGTACTTC
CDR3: CASSISGGALETQYF